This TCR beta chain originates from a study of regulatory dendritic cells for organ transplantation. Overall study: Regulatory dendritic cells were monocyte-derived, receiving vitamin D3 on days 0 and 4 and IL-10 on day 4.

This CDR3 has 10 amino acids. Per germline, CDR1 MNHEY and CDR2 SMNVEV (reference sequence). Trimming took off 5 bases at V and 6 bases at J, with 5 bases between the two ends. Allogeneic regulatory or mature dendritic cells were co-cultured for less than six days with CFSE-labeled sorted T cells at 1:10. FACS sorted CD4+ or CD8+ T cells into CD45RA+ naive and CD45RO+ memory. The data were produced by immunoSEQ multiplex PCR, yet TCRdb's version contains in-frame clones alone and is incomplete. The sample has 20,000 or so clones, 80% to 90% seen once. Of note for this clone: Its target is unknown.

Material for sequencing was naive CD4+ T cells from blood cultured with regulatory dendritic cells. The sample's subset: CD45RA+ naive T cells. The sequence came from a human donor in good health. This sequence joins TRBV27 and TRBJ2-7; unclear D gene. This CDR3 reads CASSPIEQYF. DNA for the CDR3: TGTGCCAGCAGTCCTATCGAGCAGTACTTC.